The source of this TCR beta chain is a study of shared clonotypes between healthy human individuals. Study-wide context: A donor's plate count was three for CD4 naive and three for CD4 memory; CD8 naive had two and CD8 memory one. Study findings and constraints: Among several donors, roughly 5% of naive CD4 clonotypes were found in common. It was only blood that was sampled, and tissue repertoires likely differ. Generation probabilities of non-shared clonotypes were lower (relative to those shared by all four donors).

Points on this clone: Its antigen is not identified.

Per the germline V gene, CDR1 is KGHSH and CDR2 is LQKENI. V shed 8 bases and J shed 4 bases, with 7 bases lying between them. This CDR3 has 11 amino acids. Measured with immunoSEQ multiplex PCR; TCRdb has only the in-frame clones, and not every one. The sample holds about 2.4 million clones, roughly 93% seen once. The receptor comes from a man between 18 and 35 years old in good health. Some clones in this sample may be carry-over from other donors' samples. The sample was naive CD4+ T cells from PBMCs. Described subset: CD45RA+ positively selected. The chain uses TRBV18 and TRBJ2-3; D is unclear. The CDR3 here is CASTHSDTQYF. The CDR3 DNA reads as TGTGCCAGCACTCACTCAGATACGCAGTATTTT.